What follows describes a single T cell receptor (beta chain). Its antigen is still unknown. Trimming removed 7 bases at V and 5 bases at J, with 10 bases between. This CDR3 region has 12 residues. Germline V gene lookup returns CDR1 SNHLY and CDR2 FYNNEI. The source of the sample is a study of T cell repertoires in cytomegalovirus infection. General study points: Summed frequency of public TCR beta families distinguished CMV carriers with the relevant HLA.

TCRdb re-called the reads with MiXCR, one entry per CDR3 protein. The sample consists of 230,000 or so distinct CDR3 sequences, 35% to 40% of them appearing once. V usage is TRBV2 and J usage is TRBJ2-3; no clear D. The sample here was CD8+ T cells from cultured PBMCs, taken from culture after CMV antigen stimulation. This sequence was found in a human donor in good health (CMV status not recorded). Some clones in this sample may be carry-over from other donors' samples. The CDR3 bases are TGTGCCAGCAAGGGTTCGGAAGATACGCAGTATTTT. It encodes CASKGSEDTQYF.